This passage covers 8 T cell receptor beta chains from one sample sequenced in a study of blood T cells in healthy people across ages. It was with a sample-barcoded 5' primer and a J-beta primer mix that a second PCR of roughly 6 to 12 cycles was run. One entry per CDR3 protein, called by TCRdb with MiXCR from the 5' RACE reads. Of 700,000 to 1,000,000 distinct CDR3 sequences in the sample, roughly 44% were seen once. The sample taken for sequencing was blood. The receptor set was obtained from a man in his sixties in good health.

This clonotype was counted between two and nine times. J is TRBJ2-1 and V is TRBV5-1; 7 bases are shared with TRBD2. Trimming cost V 4 bases and J 0 bases; bases outside gene matches: 4. This CDR3 has 15 residues. Germline-derived CDR1 and CDR2 are SGHRS and YFSETQ. In nucleotides, the CDR3 is TGCGCCAGCAGCCCATGGGGGGGCTCCTACAATGAGCAGTTCTTC. It translates to CASSPWGGSYNEQFF.

The V call is TRBV7-2, the J call TRBJ2-7; D remains unclear. The CDR3 is 16 residues long. Trimming cost V 1 base and J 1 base, with 14 bases left between them. Germline V gene lookup returns CDR1 SGHTA and CDR2 FQGNSA. The CDR3 DNA reads TGTGCCAGCAGCTTAGAAGTAATAGGCTCTTCCTACGAGCAGTACTTC. Residues: CASSLEVIGSSYEQYF.

The V gene is TRBV28, the J gene TRBJ1-1, with TRBD1 identical over 7 bases. CDR1 MDHEN and CDR2 SYDVKM come from the germline V gene. The CDR3 loop spans 14 amino acids. V shed 2 bases, J shed 3 bases, and the junction held 3 bases outside the gene matches. CDR3 coding DNA: TGTGCCAGCAGTTTACCAGGGGGGTACACTGAAGCTTTCTTT. Protein: CASSLPGGYTEAFF.

This sequence joins TRBV4-3 and TRBJ2-7, with 9 bases that match TRBD2. The CDR3 is 15 residues long. V shed 1 base and J 2 bases; nucleotides not matched to a gene: 3. Looked up from germline, CDR1 is LGHNA and CDR2 is YSLEER. As DNA, the CDR3 is TGCGCCAGCAGCCAAGGGAGCGGGGGGCCCTACGAGCAGTACTTC. Encoded protein: CASSQGSGGPYEQYF.

The chain recombines TRBV6-2 or TRBV6-3 with TRBJ1-1, with 7 bases that match TRBD1. V dropped 9 bases and J dropped 8; count of bases not matched to a gene: 6. Germline lookup yields CDR1 MNHEY and CDR2 SVGEGT. The CDR3 has 11 amino acids. The CDR3 reads CASVRTGEAFF. The CDR3 DNA follows: TGTGCCAGTGTCAGGACAGGAGAAGCTTTCTTT.

CDR3 in DNA: TGCAGCGCTTTATTTTCGGCAGGGGAGCAGTACTTC. As protein: CSALFSAGEQYF. The chain combines TRBV29-1 with TRBJ2-7; possible D gene TRBD1, 5 bases. V shed 7 bases and J shed 7 bases, with 17 bases lying between them. The CDR3 contains 12 residues. Germline V gives CDR1 SQVTM, CDR2 ANQGSEA.

This clonotype was seen a few times. CDR3 bases: TGTGCCAGCAGCCCGGGAGAAGCCTACGAGCAGTACTTC. It is translated as CASSPGEAYEQYF. This chain connects TRBV27 to TRBJ2-7; a possible D gene is TRBD2 (6 bases). Germline loops: CDR1 MNHEY, CDR2 SMNVEV (reference sequence). The CDR3 length is 13 residues. V was cut by 6 bases and J by 2 bases, with 11 bases left in between.

V gene TRBV20-1 combines with J gene TRBJ1-2; no firm D call. Germline V CDR1 and CDR2: DFQATT, SNEGSKA (reference sequence). The length of the CDR3 is 14 residues. The V and J ends lost 6 bases and 4 bases respectively, with 18 bases between them. The CDR3: CSAPGLGSSYGYTF. The DNA of the CDR3 is TGCAGTGCCCCCGGTTTGGGGTCATCCTATGGCTACACCTTC.